The sequence of this TCR beta chain was determined in a study of blood T cells in healthy people across ages. Study-wide points: PBMCs left unsorted prevented a conclusive naive versus antigen-experienced comparison.

Each sample used at least 6 million PBMCs. Regarding this clonotype: Its antigen is not identified. At one boundary the junction diverges from the germline segment, which might be a read error.

CDR1 is SQVTM, CDR2 ANQGSEA, per germline. The CDR3 extends over 13 amino acids. The authors ran a second PCR of roughly 6 to 12 cycles using a sample-barcoded 5' primer and a J-beta primer mix. A tag from a template-switch adaptor with 12 random nucleotides marked each cDNA molecule. Each CDR3 protein is one row after TCRdb ran MiXCR on the 5' RACE reads. This table has under 2 million distinct CDR3 sequences, 30% to 40% appearing once. V usage is TRBV29-1 and J usage is TRBJ2-1, with a weak D call TRBD2 (7 bases). Sequenced: blood. The sequence was collected from a woman between 25 and 40 years old in good health. The CDR3 DNA reads TGCAGCGTTGATACGGGGGGCCCCAATGAGCGGTTCTTC. It translates to CSVDTGGPNERFF.